Following are 3 T cell receptor beta chains from one sample sequenced in a study of shared T cell receptors in the human thymus. Method: immunoSEQ multiplex PCR; TCRdb's copy keeps in-frame clones and lacks some. The sample lists roughly 710,000 clones, 80% to 90% seen once, with roughly 0.01% in the top ten. The same sample was also studied in work on human thymus T cells.

The sequenced sample was thymocytes. The receptor source for this set is a girl under three years old with a congenital heart defect.

J is TRBJ1-5 and V is TRBV4-2; 8 bases match TRBD1. The germline CDR1 and CDR2 sequences are LGHNA and YNFKEQ. Losses at the gene ends were 1 base for V and 6 bases for J; bases not matched to a gene: 2. This CDR3 comprises 14 residues. Here the CDR3 DNA reads TGTGCCAGCAGCCAAGGCGACAGGGGTCAGCCCCAGCATTTT. Amino acids: CASSQGDRGQPQHF.

Comment on this clone: Other DNA variants within this sample encode the same CDR3. The V call is TRBV9, the J call TRBJ1-2; unclear D gene. Trimming pared 0 bases from V and 0 bases from J, leaving 6 bases between. The CDR3 consists of 14 residues. CDR1 and CDR2 from the germline V gene are SGDLS and YYNGEE. The CDR3 sequence is CASSVEPANYGYTF. The CDR3 DNA sequence: TGTGCCAGCAGCGTAGAGCCGGCTAACTATGGCTACACCTTC.

V and J are TRBV30 and TRBJ2-1; D unclear. With 3 bases removed from V and 3 bases from J, the gap between germline ends came to 6 bases. Germline CDR1 and CDR2: GTSNPN and SVGIG (reference sequence). The CDR3 consists of 12 residues. CDR3 bases: TGTGCCTGGAGCCCCGTCTACAATGAGCAGTTCTTC. Amino acids: CAWSPVYNEQFF.